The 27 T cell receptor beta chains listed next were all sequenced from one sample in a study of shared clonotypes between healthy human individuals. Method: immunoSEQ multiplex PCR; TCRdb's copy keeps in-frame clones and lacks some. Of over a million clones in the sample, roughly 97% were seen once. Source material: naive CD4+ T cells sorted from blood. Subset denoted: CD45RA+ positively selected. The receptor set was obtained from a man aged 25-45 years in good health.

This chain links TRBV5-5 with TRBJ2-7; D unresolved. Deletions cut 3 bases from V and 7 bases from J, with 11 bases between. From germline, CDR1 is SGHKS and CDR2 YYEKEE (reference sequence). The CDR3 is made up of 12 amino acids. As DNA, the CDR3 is TGTGCCAGCAGCTGGGATCGTAAGGAGCAGTACTTC. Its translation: CASSWDRKEQYF.

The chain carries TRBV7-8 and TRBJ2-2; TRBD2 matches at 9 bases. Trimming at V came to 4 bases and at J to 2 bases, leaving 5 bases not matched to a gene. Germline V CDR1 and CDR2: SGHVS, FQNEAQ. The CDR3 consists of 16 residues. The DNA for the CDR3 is TGTGCCAGCAGCTCCAGACTAGCGGTTAACACCGGGGAGCTGTTTTTT. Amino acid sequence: CASSSRLAVNTGELFF.

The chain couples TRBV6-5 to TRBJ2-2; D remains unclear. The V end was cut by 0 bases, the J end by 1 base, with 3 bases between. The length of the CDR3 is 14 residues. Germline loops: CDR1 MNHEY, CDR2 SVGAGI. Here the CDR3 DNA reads TGTGCCAGCAGTTACTCGTTGAACACCGGGGAGCTGTTTTTT. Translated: CASSYSLNTGELFF.

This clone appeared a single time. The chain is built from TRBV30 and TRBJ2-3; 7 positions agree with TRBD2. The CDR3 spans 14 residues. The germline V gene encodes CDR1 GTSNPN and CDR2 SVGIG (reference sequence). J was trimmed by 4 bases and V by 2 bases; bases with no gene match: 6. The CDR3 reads CAWSNVGGSDTQYF. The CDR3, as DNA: TGTGCCTGGAGTAATGTGGGAGGGTCAGATACGCAGTATTTT.

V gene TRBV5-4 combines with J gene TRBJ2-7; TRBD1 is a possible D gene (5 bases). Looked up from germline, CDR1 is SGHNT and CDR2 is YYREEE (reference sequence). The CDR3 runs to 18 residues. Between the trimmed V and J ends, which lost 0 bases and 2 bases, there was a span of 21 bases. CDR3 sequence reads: CASSLEGTGPTTPYEQYF. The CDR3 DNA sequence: TGTGCCAGCAGCTTGGAAGGTACAGGCCCCACTACCCCCTACGAGCAGTACTTC.

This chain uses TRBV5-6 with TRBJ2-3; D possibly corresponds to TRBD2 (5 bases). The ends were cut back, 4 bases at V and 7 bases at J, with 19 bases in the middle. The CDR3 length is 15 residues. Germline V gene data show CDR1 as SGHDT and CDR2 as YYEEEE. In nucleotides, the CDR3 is TGTGCCAGCAGCCCCCAGTCGCGAGGGCCAAATACGCAGTATTTT. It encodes CASSPQSRGPNTQYF.

CDR3 sequence reads: CATGTSDYNEQFF. In DNA form, the CDR3 reads TGTGCCACAGGGACTAGCGACTACAATGAGCAGTTCTTC. This chain links TRBV9 with TRBJ2-1; 10 bases fit TRBD2. V gave up 9 bases and J gave up 3 bases; unmatched junction bases: 3. The CDR3 is 13 amino acids. In germline, CDR1 is SGDLS, CDR2 YYNGEE.

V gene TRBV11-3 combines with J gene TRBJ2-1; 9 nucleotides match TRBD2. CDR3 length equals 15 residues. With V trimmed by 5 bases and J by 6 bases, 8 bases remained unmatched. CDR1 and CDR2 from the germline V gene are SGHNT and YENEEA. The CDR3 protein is CASSTRLAGRNEQFF. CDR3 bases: TGTGCCAGCAGCACTCGTCTAGCGGGACGCAATGAGCAGTTCTTC.

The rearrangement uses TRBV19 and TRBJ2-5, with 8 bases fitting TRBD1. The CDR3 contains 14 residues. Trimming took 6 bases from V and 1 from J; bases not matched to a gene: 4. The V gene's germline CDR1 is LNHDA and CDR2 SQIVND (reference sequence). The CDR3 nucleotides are TGTGCCAGTAGCCCACAGGGGGGCCAAGAGACCCAGTACTTC. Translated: CASSPQGGQETQYF.

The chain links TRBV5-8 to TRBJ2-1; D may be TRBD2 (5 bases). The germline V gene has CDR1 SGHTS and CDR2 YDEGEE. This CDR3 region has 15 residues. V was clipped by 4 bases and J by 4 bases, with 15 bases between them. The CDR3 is CASSKAFGGYNEQFF. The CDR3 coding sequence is TGTGCCAGCAGCAAGGCTTTTGGAGGATACAATGAGCAGTTCTTC. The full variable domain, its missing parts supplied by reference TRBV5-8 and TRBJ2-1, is EAGVTQSPTHLIKTRGQQATLRCSPISGHTSVYWYQQALGLGLQFLLWYDEGEERNRGNFPPRFSGRQFPNYSSELNVNALELEDSALYLCASSKAFGGYNEQFFGPGTRLTVL.

CDR3 residues: CASSPGQVTDTQYF. The CDR3 DNA follows: TGCGCCAGCAGCCCCGGACAGGTCACAGATACGCAGTATTTT. V is TRBV5-1 and J is TRBJ2-3; 7 bases line up with TRBD1. CDR3 length: 14 residues. The V segment lost 4 bases and the J segment 2 bases; nucleotides outside the gene matches: 4. Germline V gene lookup returns CDR1 SGHRS and CDR2 YFSETQ.

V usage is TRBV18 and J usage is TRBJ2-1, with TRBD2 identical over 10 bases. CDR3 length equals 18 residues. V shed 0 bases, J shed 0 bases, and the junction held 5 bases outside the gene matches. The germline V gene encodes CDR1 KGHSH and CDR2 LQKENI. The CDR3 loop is CASSPPSGRSGSYNEQFF. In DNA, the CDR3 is TGTGCCAGCTCACCACCTAGCGGGAGGTCGGGCTCCTACAATGAGCAGTTCTTC.

CDR3 in DNA: TGTGCCAGCAGCGCGGGACTGACCCAAGAGACCCAGTACTTC. Translated, it gives CASSAGLTQETQYF. The chain is built from TRBV9 and TRBJ2-5; possibly TRBD2 for D (6 bases). The CDR3 covers 14 residues. The germline gives CDR1 SGDLS, CDR2 YYNGEE. Trimming removed 3 bases at V and 1 base at J, with 10 bases between.

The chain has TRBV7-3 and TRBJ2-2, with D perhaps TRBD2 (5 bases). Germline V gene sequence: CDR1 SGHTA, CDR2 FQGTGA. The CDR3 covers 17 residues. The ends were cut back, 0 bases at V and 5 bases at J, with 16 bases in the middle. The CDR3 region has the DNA TGTGCCAGCAGCTTAACGGACCCGGGAAGAGTAACCGGGGAGCTGTTTTTT. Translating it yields CASSLTDPGRVTGELFF.

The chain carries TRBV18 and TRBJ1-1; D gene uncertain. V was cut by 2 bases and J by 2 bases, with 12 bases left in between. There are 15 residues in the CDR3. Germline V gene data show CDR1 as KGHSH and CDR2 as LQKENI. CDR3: CASSPSAGPNTEAFF. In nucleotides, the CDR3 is TGTGCCAGCTCACCATCTGCAGGACCCAACACTGAAGCTTTCTTT.

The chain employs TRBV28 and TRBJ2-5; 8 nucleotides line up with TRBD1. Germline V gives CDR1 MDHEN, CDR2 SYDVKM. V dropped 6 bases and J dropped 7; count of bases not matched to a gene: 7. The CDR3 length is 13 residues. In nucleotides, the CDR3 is TGTGCCAGCAGCGGGACAGGTTTGGGGACCCAGTACTTC. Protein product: CASSGTGLGTQYF.

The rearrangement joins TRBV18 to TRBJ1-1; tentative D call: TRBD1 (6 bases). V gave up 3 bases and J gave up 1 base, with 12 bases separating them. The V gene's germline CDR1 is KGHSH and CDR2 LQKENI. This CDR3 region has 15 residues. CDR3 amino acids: CASSPSRQENTEAFF. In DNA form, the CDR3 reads TGTGCCAGCTCACCTTCTCGACAGGAGAACACTGAAGCTTTCTTT. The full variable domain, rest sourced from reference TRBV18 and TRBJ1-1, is NAGVMQNPRHLVRRRGQEARLRCSPMKGHSHVYWYRQLPEEGLKFMVYLQKENIIDESGMPKERFSAEFPKEGPSILRIQQVVRGDSAAYFCASSPSRQENTEAFFGQGTRLTVV.

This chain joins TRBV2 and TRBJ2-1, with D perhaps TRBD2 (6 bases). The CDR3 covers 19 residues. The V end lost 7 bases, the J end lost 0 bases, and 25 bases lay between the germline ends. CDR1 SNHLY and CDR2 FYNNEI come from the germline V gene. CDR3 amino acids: CASNFPPWLATSSYNEQFF. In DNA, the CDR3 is TGTGCCAGCAACTTCCCGCCGTGGCTAGCGACCAGCTCCTACAATGAGCAGTTCTTC. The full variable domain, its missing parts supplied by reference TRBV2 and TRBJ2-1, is EPEVTQTPSHQVTQMGQEVILRCVPISNHLYFYWYRQILGQKVEFLVSFYNNEISEKSEIFDDQFSVERPDGSNFTLKIRSTKLEDSAMYFCASNFPPWLATSSYNEQFFGPGTRLTVL.

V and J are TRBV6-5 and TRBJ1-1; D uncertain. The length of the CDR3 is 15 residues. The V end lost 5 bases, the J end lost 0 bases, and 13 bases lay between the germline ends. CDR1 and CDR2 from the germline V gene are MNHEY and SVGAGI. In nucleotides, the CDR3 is TGTGCCAGCAGTCCCCCGGGAGTTATGAACACTGAAGCTTTCTTT. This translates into CASSPPGVMNTEAFF.

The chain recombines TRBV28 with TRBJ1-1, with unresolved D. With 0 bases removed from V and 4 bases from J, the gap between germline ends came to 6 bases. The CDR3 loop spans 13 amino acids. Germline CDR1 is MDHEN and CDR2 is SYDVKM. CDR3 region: CASSLWERTEAFF. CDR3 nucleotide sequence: TGTGCCAGCAGTTTATGGGAGCGCACTGAAGCTTTCTTT. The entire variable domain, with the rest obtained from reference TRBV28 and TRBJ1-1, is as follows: DVKVTQSSRYLVKRTGEKVFLECVQDMDHENMFWYRQDPGLGLRLIYFSYDVKMKEKGDIPEGYSVSREKKERFSLILESASTNQTSMYLCASSLWERTEAFFGQGTRLTVV.

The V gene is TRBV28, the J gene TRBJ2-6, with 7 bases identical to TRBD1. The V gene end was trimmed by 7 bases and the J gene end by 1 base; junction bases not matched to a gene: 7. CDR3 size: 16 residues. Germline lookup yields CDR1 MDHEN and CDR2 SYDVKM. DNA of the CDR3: TGTGCCAGCATGAGACAGGGTTGGTCTGGGGCCAACGTCCTGACTTTC. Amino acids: CASMRQGWSGANVLTF.

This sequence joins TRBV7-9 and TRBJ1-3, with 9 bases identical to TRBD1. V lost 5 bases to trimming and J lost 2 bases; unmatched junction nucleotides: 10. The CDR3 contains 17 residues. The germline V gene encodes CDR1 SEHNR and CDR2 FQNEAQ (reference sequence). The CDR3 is CASSQGTGSLTGNTIYF. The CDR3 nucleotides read TGTGCCAGCAGCCAAGGGACAGGGAGTTTGACTGGAAACACCATATATTTT. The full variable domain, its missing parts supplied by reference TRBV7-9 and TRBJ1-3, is DTGVSQNPRHKITKRGQNVTFRCDPISEHNRLYWYRQTLGQGPEFLTYFQNEAQLEKSRLLSDRFSAERPKGSFSTLEIQRTEQGDSAMYLCASSQGTGSLTGNTIYFGEGSWLTVV.

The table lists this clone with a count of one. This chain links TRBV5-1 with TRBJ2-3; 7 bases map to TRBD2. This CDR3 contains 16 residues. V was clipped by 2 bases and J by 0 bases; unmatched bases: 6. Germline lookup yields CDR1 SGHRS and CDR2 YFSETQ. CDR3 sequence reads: CASSFMASGSTDTQYF. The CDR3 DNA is TGCGCCAGCAGCTTTATGGCTAGCGGAAGCACAGATACGCAGTATTTT.

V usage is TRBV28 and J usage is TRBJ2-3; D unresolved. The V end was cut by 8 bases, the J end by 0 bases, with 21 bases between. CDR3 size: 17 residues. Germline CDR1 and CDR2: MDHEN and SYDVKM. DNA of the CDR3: TGTGCCAGCCGATCCCGCCTAGGGCAAGCTAGCACAGATACGCAGTATTTT. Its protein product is CASRSRLGQASTDTQYF.

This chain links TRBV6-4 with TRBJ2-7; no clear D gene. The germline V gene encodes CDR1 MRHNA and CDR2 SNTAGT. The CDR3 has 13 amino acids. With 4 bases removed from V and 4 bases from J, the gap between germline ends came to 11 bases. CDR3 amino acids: CASSVRIGYEQYF. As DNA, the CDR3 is TGTGCCAGCAGTGTTCGTATAGGATACGAGCAGTACTTC.

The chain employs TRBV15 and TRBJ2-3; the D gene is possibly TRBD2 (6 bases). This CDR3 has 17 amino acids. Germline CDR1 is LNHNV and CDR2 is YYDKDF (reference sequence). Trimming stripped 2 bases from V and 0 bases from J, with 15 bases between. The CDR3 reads CATSRLSGRQSTDTQYF. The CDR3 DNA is TGTGCCACCAGCAGACTGAGCGGGCGTCAGAGCACAGATACGCAGTATTTT. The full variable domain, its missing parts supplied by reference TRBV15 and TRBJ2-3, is DAMVIQNPRYQVTQFGKPVTLSCSQTLNHNVMYWYQQKSSQAPKLLFHYYDKDFNNEADTPDNFQSRRPNTSFCFLDIRSPGLGDTAMYLCATSRLSGRQSTDTQYFGPGTRLTVL.

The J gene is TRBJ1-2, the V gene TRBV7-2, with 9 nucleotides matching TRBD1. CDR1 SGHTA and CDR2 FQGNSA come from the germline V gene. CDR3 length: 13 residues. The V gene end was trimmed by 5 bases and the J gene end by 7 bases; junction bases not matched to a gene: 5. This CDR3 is CASSPTGGPGYTF. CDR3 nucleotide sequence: TGTGCCAGCAGCCCTACAGGGGGCCCTGGCTACACCTTC. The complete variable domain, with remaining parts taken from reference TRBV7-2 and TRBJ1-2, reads GAGVSQSPSNKVTEKGKDVELRCDPISGHTALYWYRQSLGQGLEFLIYFQGNSAPDKSGLPSDRFSAERTGGSVSTLTIQRTQQEDSAVYLCASSPTGGPGYTFGSGTRLTVV.